The clone carrying this T cell receptor beta chain came up a few times. Its antigen is unknown. Naive, central memory, regulatory and stem cell-like memory cells within the CD4+ compartment were sorted using CD45RO/CCR7/CD25/CD127/CD95/CD27. CDR1 and CDR2 from the germline V gene are SGHAT and FQNNGV. The CDR3 is 13 amino acids. V was pared by 10 bases and J by 0 bases, with 10 bases between. The source of the sample is a study of beta chain features in type 1 diabetes. Study outcomes and limitations: Patients' naive, central memory and Treg TCRB repertoires seemed closer to one another than those of healthy donors. For Type 1 diabetes patients, all four CD4+ subsets carried TCRB CDR3s that were moderately but significantly shorter. More deletions and fewer insertions at VDJ junctions were seen in type 1 diabetes patients. A possible short-template PCR bias applies equally to patients and controls.

Expressed TCRB transcripts were sequenced because the entire RNA isolate underwent reverse transcription. Sequencing was performed with immunoSEQ multiplex PCR; in TCRdb, only in-frame clones are kept and a portion is missing. The sample consists of 95,000 to 150,000 clones, 16% of them appearing once. Sequences were obtained from central memory CD4+ T cells from blood. The receptor was derived from a man younger than 45 with type 1 diabetes. The rearrangement links TRBV11-2 to TRBJ2-4; no clear D gene. The CDR3 nucleotides are TGTGCCATAACCCAGCTAGCCAAAAACATTCAGTACTTC. As protein: CAITQLAKNIQYF.